This T cell receptor (beta chain) is drawn from a study of cytomegalovirus exposure and HLA in healthy donors. In the study overall: When 398 donors were genotyped, around 77% of them were found to fall in the Caucasian-associated ancestry cluster. Study conclusions and caveats: Later on, a genetic analysis was performed. It linked a missense variant in DCLRE1C with V- and J-gene trimming of TCR beta. A classifier reportedly called cytomegalovirus status with high sensitivity and specificity. Highly shared sequence variants in one cluster were likely a sequencing artifact.

It was with 60 Vbeta and 13 Jbeta primers that the PCR ran. Assay used: immunoSEQ multiplex PCR; TCRdb lists only in-frame clones, some missing. The sample yields roughly 170,000 clones, around 80% seen once. Remarks on this clone: Its antigen is as yet unknown. One junction end does not reproduce the germline sequence, and a read error may be involved.

Germline V CDR1 and CDR2: SEHNR, FQNEAQ (reference sequence). The CDR3 sequence is 14 residues long. The sequencing sample was made of PBMCs. The receptor's source is a woman aged 18-29 years in good health and CMV-seronegative. The gene calls are TRBV7-9 and TRBJ1-5, with D maybe TRBD1 (5 bases). As DNA, the CDR3 is TGTTCCAGCAGCTCAGGGTCTAGCAATCAGCCCCAGCATTTT. Translation: CSSSSGSSNQPQHF. The complete variable domain, with remaining parts taken from reference TRBV7-9 and TRBJ1-5, reads DTGVSQNPRHKITKRGQNVTFRCDPISEHNRLYWYRQTLGQGPEFLTYFQNEAQLEKSRLLSDRFSAERPKGSFSTLEIQRTEQGDSAMYLCSSSSGSSNQPQHFGDGTRLSIL.